This passage covers 13 T cell receptor beta chains from one sample sequenced in a study of chemoradiotherapy in HPV16-positive cancers. Assay: immunoSEQ multiplex PCR; the TCRdb copy retains only in-frame clones and omits some. The sample shows around 4,500 clones, 86% of them seen only once. The sequencing here drew on tumor tissue, taken from a patient who underwent chemoradiotherapy. Every receptor here comes from a human donor with HPV-associated anogenital cancer.

V and J are TRBV4-3 and TRBJ2-2; D ambiguous. Germline loops: CDR1 LGHNA, CDR2 YSLEER. The CDR3 is 15 residues long. Trimming removed 4 bases at V and 0 bases at J, with 9 bases between. CDR3 amino acids: CASSPRTSNTGELFF. CDR3 DNA: TGCGCCAGCAGCCCTCGAACATCGAACACCGGGGAGCTGTTTTTT.

This clone was seen a handful of times. V usage is TRBV30 and J usage is TRBJ2-1; 12 bases align to TRBD2. The J segment lost 4 bases and the V segment lost 1 base, leaving 5 bases of the junction unmatched. This CDR3 spans 16 amino acids. CDR1 is GTSNPN, CDR2 SVGIG, per germline (reference sequence). CDR3: CAWSGLAGGGYNEQFF. The CDR3, as DNA: TGTGCCTGGAGTGGCCTAGCGGGAGGGGGATACAATGAGCAGTTCTTC.

In DNA, the CDR3 is TGCGCCAGCAGCGTGGCCAACACCGGGGAGCTGTTTTTT. Amino acid sequence: CASSVANTGELFF. The chain carries TRBV5-1 and TRBJ2-2; D is uncertain. Trimming cost V 4 bases and J 2 bases, with 6 bases left between them. There are 13 residues in the CDR3. CDR1 and CDR2 (germline): SGHRS, YFSETQ.

The chain is built from TRBV19 and TRBJ2-3, with D tentatively TRBD2 (6 bases). Germline V gives CDR1 LNHDA, CDR2 SQIVND (reference sequence). The V end lost 1 base, the J end lost 0 bases, and 14 bases lay between the germline ends. There are 17 residues in the CDR3. The CDR3 coding sequence is TGTGCCAGTAGTATAGCCCTTGGCGGGGCTAGCACAGATACGCAGTATTTT. Translated, it gives CASSIALGGASTDTQYF.

The V and J genes are TRBV30 and TRBJ1-2, with D unresolved. The CDR3 runs 15 residues. The germline V gene has CDR1 GTSNPN and CDR2 SVGIG (reference sequence). Trimming shortened V by 2 bases and J by 10 bases, and 23 bases separated the two germline ends. CDR3 DNA: TGTGCCTGGAGTTCACGTCGGGTCGGACCTGGGTCCTACACCTTC. Translation: CAWSSRRVGPGSYTF.

The chain links TRBV11-3 to TRBJ1-1; TRBD1 matches at 9 bases. After removal of 4 bases from V and 4 bases from J, the junction contained 7 bases not matched to a gene. Germline lookup yields CDR1 SGHNT and CDR2 YENEEA. The CDR3 is made up of 15 amino acids. The CDR3 sequence is CASSSSTGGRTEAFF. CDR3 bases: TGTGCCAGCAGCTCGAGTACAGGGGGCCGCACTGAAGCTTTCTTT.

This chain uses TRBV27 with TRBJ2-1; 13 bases fit TRBD2. Looked up from germline, CDR1 is MNHEY and CDR2 is SMNVEV (reference sequence). The length of the CDR3 is 15 residues. The junction had 1 base not matched to a gene; V was cut back by 4 bases and J by 4 bases. The CDR3 protein is CASSWGLAGYNEQFF. In DNA form, the CDR3 reads TGTGCCAGCAGTTGGGGACTAGCGGGGTACAATGAGCAGTTCTTC.

This clone has only one observation. This sequence joins TRBV5-4 and TRBJ2-3; 7 bases line up with TRBD2. V shed 1 base, J shed 4 bases, and the junction held 6 bases outside the gene matches. Looked up from germline, CDR1 is SGHNT and CDR2 is YYREEE (reference sequence). This CDR3 has 15 residues. For the CDR3, the DNA is TGTGCCAGCAGCTTGCTAGCGGCAATGTCAGATACGCAGTATTTT. Protein: CASSLLAAMSDTQYF.

The J gene is TRBJ1-2, the V gene TRBV19; no clear D gene. The germline CDR1 and CDR2 sequences are LNHDA and SQIVND (reference sequence). V was shortened by 3 bases and J by 0 bases, with 8 bases between the two germline ends. The CDR3 extends over 14 amino acids. The CDR3 is CASSIAQTNYGYTF. In DNA, the CDR3 is TGTGCCAGTAGTATTGCTCAGACTAACTATGGCTACACCTTC.

In this sample, this clone turned up once. The chain carries TRBV19 and TRBJ1-5; D is perhaps TRBD1 (5 bases). CDR3 length: 12 residues. Germline CDR1 and CDR2: LNHDA and SQIVND (reference sequence). V was pared by 2 bases and J by 6 bases, with 5 bases between. This chain's CDR3 is CASSIRGQPQHF. CDR3 coding DNA: TGTGCCAGTAGTATAAGGGGTCAGCCCCAGCATTTT.

This chain connects TRBV5-6 to TRBJ2-3; D not certain. This CDR3 is built from 14 residues. Germline V lookup: CDR1 SGHDT, CDR2 YYEEEE. Trimming left V 5 bases short and J 1 base short, with 11 bases between. The CDR3 DNA is TGTGCCAGCAGGATGACGCAGCGCACAGATACGCAGTATTTT. Protein product: CASRMTQRTDTQYF.

This chain joins TRBV19 and TRBJ2-1; 11 positions agree with TRBD1. The CDR3 length is 16 residues. Germline CDR1 reads LNHDA; CDR2 reads SQIVND (reference sequence). V gave up 6 bases and J gave up 2 bases; unmatched junction bases: 6. The CDR3 bases are TGTGCCAGTAGGGGACAGGGGGGACCTCCCTACAATGAGCAGTTCTTC. Protein: CASRGQGGPPYNEQFF.

The chain carries TRBV6-1 and TRBJ2-3; possibly TRBD1 for D (6 bases). The germline V and J ends were trimmed by 2 bases and 4 bases, with 13 bases remaining between them. Germline loops: CDR1 MNHNS, CDR2 SASEGT. CDR3 length: 15 amino acids. The CDR3 region is CASSEYQGNSDTQYF. The CDR3, as DNA: TGTGCCAGCAGTGAATATCAGGGGAATTCAGATACGCAGTATTTT.